These 23 T cell receptor beta chains share one sample of origin, sequenced in a study of blood T cell repertoires in COVID-19 (dated by TCRdb to about 2020). Receptors were amplified or captured by the immunoSEQ multiplex PCR assay. Here the immuneACCESS table is served through TCRdb, limited to in-frame sequences with V and J called. Missing clones are a known gap in these copies; in checked studies unresolved V genes cover under half, and the rest lacks a known reason. Here the sample has tens of thousands of clones; 86% occur a single time. More than 0.95% of the sample lies in the top ten. The sample comprised peripheral blood. The receptor set was obtained from a man in his forties with acute or convalescent COVID-19.

This clone was recorded once. This chain uses TRBV21-1 with TRBJ2-2; the DNA was not used to check the table's D call, TRBD2. TRBV21-1 represents a pseudogene. The CDR3 is 18 residues long. CDR3: CASPGLAGGRRLTGELFF. In DNA, the CDR3 is TGTGCCAGCCCGGGACTAGCGGGGGGGCGCCGTTTGACCGGGGAGCTGTTTTTT.

The genes are TRBV5-1 and TRBJ2-2; no definite D call. The CDR3 consists of 14 residues. CDR1 is SGHRS, CDR2 YFSETQ, per germline. Trimming stripped 2 bases from V and 3 bases from J, with 8 bases between. CDR3 in DNA: TGCGCCAGCAGCTTCGGTGGTGACACCGGGGAGCTGTTTTTT. Amino acid sequence: CASSFGGDTGELFF. Full variable domain (remainder filled in from reference TRBV5-1 and TRBJ2-2): KAGVTQTPRYLIKTRGQQVTLSCSPISGHRSVSWYQQTPGQGLQFLFEYFSETQRNKGNFPGRFSGRQFSNSRSEMNVSTLELGDSALYLCASSFGGDTGELFFGEGSRLTVL.

The genes are TRBV18 and TRBJ2-2; unclear D gene. V lost 5 bases, J lost 2 bases, and 6 bases lay in between. The CDR3 runs 13 residues. Germline lookup yields CDR1 KGHSH and CDR2 LQKENI. The CDR3 DNA is TGTGCCAGCTCAGGGCAAAACACCGGGGAGCTGTTTTTT. It translates to CASSGQNTGELFF.

V gene TRBV3-1 (or the pseudogene TRBV3-2) combines with J gene TRBJ1-4, with 8 bases identical to TRBD1. The germline V gene has CDR1 LGHDT and CDR2 YNNKEL (reference sequence). Trimming removed 4 bases from V and 7 bases from J; junction bases left unmatched: 5. The CDR3 is made up of 14 amino acids. The CDR3 DNA sequence: TGTGCCAGCAGCCGGGACAGGATTATTGAAAAACTGTTTTTT. This encodes CASSRDRIIEKLFF.

The chain has TRBV4-1 and TRBJ1-1; D is ambiguous. CDR1 is MGHRA, CDR2 YSYEKL, per germline. V gave up 4 bases and J gave up 0 bases, with 9 bases separating them. The CDR3 runs 14 residues. The CDR3 is CASSPGFMNTEAFF. DNA of the CDR3: TGCGCCAGCAGCCCCGGGTTTATGAACACTGAAGCTTTCTTT.

The rearrangement joins TRBV11-2 to TRBJ2-3; TRBD2 is a possible D gene (5 bases). The CDR3 length is 14 residues. The V and J ends lost 6 bases and 9 bases respectively, with 19 bases between them. The germline V gene has CDR1 SGHAT and CDR2 FQNNGV. The CDR3 coding sequence is TGTGCCAGCAGTTGGAGTAGCGCCGCTTTGACGCAGTATTTT. Translating gives CASSWSSAALTQYF.

The V call is TRBV11-3, the J call TRBJ2-7, with 9 bases fitting TRBD1. The CDR3 runs 15 residues. Germline V gene data show CDR1 as SGHNT and CDR2 as YENEEA. The V and J ends lost 3 bases and 0 bases, in that order; junction bases with no gene match: 3. DNA of the CDR3: TGTGCCAGCAGCTTTGGGACAGGGAGCTCCTACGAGCAGTACTTC. It encodes CASSFGTGSSYEQYF.

The chain is built from TRBV5-1 and TRBJ2-1; TRBD2 is a possible D gene (6 bases). The V end lost 1 base, the J end lost 2 bases, and 13 bases lay between the germline ends. This CDR3 comprises 16 residues. From germline, CDR1 is SGHRS and CDR2 YFSETQ. The DNA for the CDR3 is TGCGCCAGCAGCTTGACAGCGGGCGCCGCCTACAATGAGCAGTTCTTC. It is translated as CASSLTAGAAYNEQFF.

J is TRBJ1-2 and V is TRBV3-1 (or the pseudogene TRBV3-2); D possibly corresponds to TRBD1 (5 bases). Trimming took off 4 bases at V and 0 bases at J, with 12 bases between the two ends. There are 15 residues in the CDR3. Per germline, CDR1 LGHDT and CDR2 YNNKEL (reference sequence). CDR3 sequence: CASSLLGGANYGYTF. The DNA of the CDR3 is TGTGCCAGCAGCCTCCTCGGGGGAGCTAACTATGGCTACACCTTC.

V and J are TRBV7-9 and TRBJ1-4, with D perhaps matching TRBD1 (6 bases). Looked up from germline, CDR1 is SEHNR and CDR2 is FQNEAQ (reference sequence). The V and J ends lost 5 bases and 3 bases respectively, with 10 bases between them. The CDR3 runs to 14 residues. CDR3 sequence reads: CASSPQGANEKLFF. The CDR3 nucleotides read TGTGCCAGCAGCCCACAGGGCGCTAATGAAAAACTGTTTTTT.

The rearrangement uses TRBV11-2 and TRBJ2-3; a possible D gene is TRBD1 (5 bases). V was trimmed by 1 base and J by 9 bases, leaving 11 bases between them. This CDR3 spans 13 amino acids. Germline V gives CDR1 SGHAT, CDR2 FQNNGV. Here the CDR3 reads CASSLAGQATQYF. In DNA, the CDR3 is TGTGCCAGCAGCTTAGCTGGACAAGCGACGCAGTATTTT.

The rearrangement uses TRBV5-1 and TRBJ1-2; 7 nucleotides line up with TRBD1. The V gene end was trimmed by 4 bases and the J gene end by 7 bases; junction bases not matched to a gene: 13. Looked up from germline, CDR1 is SGHRS and CDR2 is YFSETQ. The CDR3 totals 15 residues. This chain's CDR3 is CASSILITGAGGYTF. CDR3 sequence (DNA): TGCGCCAGCAGCATACTAATTACAGGGGCAGGTGGCTACACCTTC.

The chain combines TRBV28 with TRBJ1-2; TRBD1 matches at 11 bases. V lost 6 bases to trimming and J lost 8 bases; unmatched junction nucleotides: 2. Germline-derived CDR1 and CDR2 are MDHEN and SYDVKM. This CDR3 is built from 12 residues. CDR3 coding DNA: TGTGCCAGCAGGGGACAGGGGGGCGGCTACACCTTC. Protein sequence: CASRGQGGGYTF.

A single count supports this clone. The chain employs TRBV5-1 and TRBJ2-7; perhaps TRBD1 as D (7 bases). V lost 0 bases and J lost 3, with 19 bases in between. Germline V gene sequence: CDR1 SGHRS, CDR2 YFSETQ. This CDR3 spans 17 amino acids. CDR3 sequence: CASSLAGVGRGVYEQYF. In DNA form, the CDR3 reads TGCGCCAGCAGCTTGGCTGGGGTCGGCAGGGGGGTCTACGAGCAGTACTTC. The complete variable domain, with remaining parts taken from reference TRBV5-1 and TRBJ2-7, reads KAGVTQTPRYLIKTRGQQVTLSCSPISGHRSVSWYQQTPGQGLQFLFEYFSETQRNKGNFPGRFSGRQFSNSRSEMNVSTLELGDSALYLCASSLAGVGRGVYEQYFGPGTRLTVT.

This clone was found many times. The chain links TRBV5-3 to TRBJ1-5; no reliable D call. TRBV5-3 belongs to the ORF category, with a function that is uncertain. V gave up 6 bases and J gave up 6 bases, with 10 bases separating them. This CDR3 is 12 amino acids long. The CDR3 protein is CARKEGGQPQHF. The CDR3 DNA sequence: TGTGCCAGAAAAGAGGGTGGTCAGCCCCAGCATTTT.

This chain joins TRBV4-2 and TRBJ2-3, with 7 bases aligning to TRBD2. Germline V gene lookup returns CDR1 LGHNA and CDR2 YNFKEQ. V gave up 3 bases and J gave up 0 bases; unmatched junction bases: 9. The CDR3 length is 17 residues. DNA for the CDR3: TGTGCCAGCAGCCACCGGGAGTGGGGGGGGAGCACAGATACGCAGTATTTT. Encoded protein: CASSHREWGGSTDTQYF.

This clone was detected only a few times. This chain uses TRBV5-8 with TRBJ1-4; 7 bases map to TRBD1. The V gene's germline CDR1 is SGHTS and CDR2 YDEGEE. Trimming took 0 bases from V and 0 from J; bases not matched to a gene: 2. The CDR3 runs 16 residues. The CDR3 nucleotides are TGTGCCAGCAGCTTGGGGGACAGTGCAACTAATGAAAAACTGTTTTTT. Translating it yields CASSLGDSATNEKLFF.

The chain combines TRBV2 with TRBJ2-3; 8 bases are a match to TRBD2. V shed 10 bases and J 1 base; nucleotides not matched to a gene: 7. Germline V lookup: CDR1 SNHLY, CDR2 FYNNEI. This CDR3 comprises 14 residues. The DNA for the CDR3 is TGTGCCACTAATCCGGGGGGGGGCACAGATACGCAGTATTTT. Translating it yields CATNPGGGTDTQYF.

The chain combines TRBV28 with TRBJ1-2, with TRBD1 as a possible D gene (5 bases). This CDR3 spans 13 amino acids. The germline gives CDR1 MDHEN, CDR2 SYDVKM. Trimming took 8 bases from V and 2 from J, leaving 12 bases between them. This chain's CDR3 is CASQVGRNYGYTF. CDR3 DNA sequence: TGTGCCAGCCAGGTGGGGCGGAACTATGGCTACACCTTC.

CDR3 DNA sequence: TGTGCAAGTCGCTTACCTCAGGGACAGGGGATATTGGGCACCGGGGAGCTGTTTTTT. Translating gives CASRLPQGQGILGTGELFF. This chain joins TRBV12-2 and TRBJ2-2; TRBD1, the D gene given by the table, was not confirmed from the DNA. TRBV12-2 is deemed a pseudogene. There are 19 residues in the CDR3.

This clone was recorded only once. The chain couples TRBV11-2 to TRBJ1-1; D gene ambiguous. The CDR3 spans 14 residues. Trimming stripped 1 base from V and 6 bases from J, with 12 bases between. The germline V gene has CDR1 SGHAT and CDR2 FQNNGV. In DNA, the CDR3 is TGTGCCAGCAGCTTAGTCAGAGGGAAAGCTGAAGCTTTCTTT. Its protein product is CASSLVRGKAEAFF.

This sequence joins TRBV4-2 and TRBJ2-1, with 10 positions matching TRBD2. The germline V gene encodes CDR1 LGHNA and CDR2 YNFKEQ. The CDR3 is 17 amino acids. The junction had 11 bases not matched to a gene; V was cut back by 4 bases and J by 5 bases. The CDR3 region is CASSPQERGGRDNEQFF. The DNA for the CDR3 is TGTGCCAGCAGCCCCCAGGAGCGGGGGGGCCGGGACAATGAGCAGTTCTTC.

This chain joins TRBV30 and TRBJ1-6; 7 nucleotides align to TRBD1. This CDR3 region has 14 residues. CDR1 is GTSNPN and CDR2 is SVGIG in the germline V gene (reference sequence). Trimming cost V 1 base and J 5 bases; bases outside gene matches: 2. The DNA for the CDR3 is TGTGCCTGGAGTGGAGGGGGCGATAATTCACCCCTCCACTTT. Amino acid sequence: CAWSGGGDNSPLHF.